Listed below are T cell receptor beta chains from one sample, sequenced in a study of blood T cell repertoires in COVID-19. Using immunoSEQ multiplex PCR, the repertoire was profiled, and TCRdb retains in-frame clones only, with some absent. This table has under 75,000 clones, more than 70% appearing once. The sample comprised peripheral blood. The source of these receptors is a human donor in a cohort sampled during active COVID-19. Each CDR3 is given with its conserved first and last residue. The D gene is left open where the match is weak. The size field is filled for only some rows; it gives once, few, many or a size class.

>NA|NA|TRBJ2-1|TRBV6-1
CASSEALDEQFF
TGTGCCAGCAGTGAAGCTTTAGATGAGCAGTTCTTC
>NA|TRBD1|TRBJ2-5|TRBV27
CASSFSDRGRGETQYF
TGTGCCAGCAGTTTTTCGGACAGGGGGCGGGGAGAGACCCAGTACTTC
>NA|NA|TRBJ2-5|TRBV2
CASSGRLAASGETQYF
TGTGCCAGCAGTGGTCGGCTAGCCGCCTCGGGAGAGACCCAGTACTTC
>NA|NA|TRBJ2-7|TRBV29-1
CSVGHTGSSLEQYF
TGCAGCGTTGGCCATACCGGGAGCAGTCTTGAGCAGTACTTC
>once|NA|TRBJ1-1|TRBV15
CATSREGGRATFF
TGTGCCACCAGCAGAGAGGGGGGAAGGGCAACTTTCTTT
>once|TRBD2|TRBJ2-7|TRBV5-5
CASSPGLAGFYEQYF
TGTGCCAGCAGCCCCGGACTAGCGGGGTTTTACGAGCAGTACTTC
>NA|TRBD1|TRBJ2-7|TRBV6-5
CASAQGASYEQYF
TGTGCCAGTGCCCAGGGGGCTTCCTACGAGCAGTACTTC
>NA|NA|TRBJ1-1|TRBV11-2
CASSLNGWAFF
TGTGCCAGCAGCTTAAATGGCTGGGCTTTCTTT
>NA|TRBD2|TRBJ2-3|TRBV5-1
CASSLAAGGGSTDTQYF
TGCGCCAGCAGCTTGGCTGCGGGGGGGGGCAGCACAGATACGCAGTATTTT
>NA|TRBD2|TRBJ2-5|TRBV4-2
CASSQGQRGPQETQYF
TGTGCCAGCAGCCAAGGGCAGCGGGGGCCCCAAGAGACCCAGTACTTC
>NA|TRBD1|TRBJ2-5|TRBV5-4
CASSRDRQTQYF
TGTGCCAGCAGCCGGGACAGGCAGACCCAGTACTTC
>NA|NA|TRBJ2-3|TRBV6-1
CASSEGGMRTDTQYF
TGTGCCAGCAGTGAAGGAGGGATGAGAACAGATACGCAGTATTTT
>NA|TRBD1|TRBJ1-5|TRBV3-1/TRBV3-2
CASSPGLTGVSNQPQHF
TGTGCCAGCAGCCCCGGGTTGACAGGGGTTAGCAATCAGCCCCAGCATTTT
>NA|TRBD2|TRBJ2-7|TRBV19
CASSPYGLAATYEQYF
TGTGCCAGTAGCCCTTATGGACTAGCGGCAACCTACGAGCAGTACTTC
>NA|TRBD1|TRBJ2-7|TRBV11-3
CASSLRGQPTYEQYF
TGTGCCAGCAGCTTAAGGGGACAGCCTACCTACGAGCAGTACTTC
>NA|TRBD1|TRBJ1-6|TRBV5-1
CASSSTDRAYNSPLHF
TGCGCCAGCAGCTCGACGGACAGGGCCTATAATTCACCCCTCCACTTT
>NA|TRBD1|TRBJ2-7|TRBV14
CASSPKPPTGPLYF
TGTGCCAGCAGCCCCAAACCTCCGACAGGGCCACTGTACTTC
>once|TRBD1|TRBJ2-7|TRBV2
CASSETRQGEGHEQYF
TGTGCCAGCAGTGAAACCCGACAGGGTGAAGGGCACGAGCAGTACTTC
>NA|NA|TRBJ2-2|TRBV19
CASSISAGNTGELFF
TGTGCCAGTAGTATTTCGGCGGGGAACACCGGGGAGCTGTTTTTT
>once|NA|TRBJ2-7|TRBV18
CASSSALRGHYEQYF
TGTGCCAGCTCATCCGCTCTGCGGGGGCACTACGAGCAGTACTTC
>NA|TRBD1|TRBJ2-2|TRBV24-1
CATSDYGGQGATGELFF
TGTGCCACCAGTGATTACGGAGGACAGGGGGCCACCGGGGAGCTGTTTTTT
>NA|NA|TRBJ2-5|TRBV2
CASRDNQETQYF
TGTGCCAGCAGGGACAACCAAGAGACCCAGTACTTC
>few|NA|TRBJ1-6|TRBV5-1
CASSLDFGTPLHF
TGCGCCAGCAGCTTGGACTTCGGGACACCTCTCCACTTT
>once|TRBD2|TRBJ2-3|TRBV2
CASRLAGGTDTQYF
TGTGCCAGCCGACTAGCGGGGGGAACAGATACGCAGTATTTT
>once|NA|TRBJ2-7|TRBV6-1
CASSEVSDSYEQYF
TGTGCCAGCAGTGAAGTTAGCGACTCCTACGAGCAGTACTTC
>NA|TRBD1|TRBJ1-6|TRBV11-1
CASSGTARNSPLHF
TGTGCCAGCAGCGGGACAGCTCGTAATTCACCCCTCCACTTT
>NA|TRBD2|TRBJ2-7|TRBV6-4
CASTVAGGEQYF
TGTGCCAGCACGGTAGCGGGGGGCGAGCAGTACTTC
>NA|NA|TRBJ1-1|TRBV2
CASSENWQVVAFF
TGTGCCAGCAGTGAAAATTGGCAGGTAGTAGCTTTCTTT
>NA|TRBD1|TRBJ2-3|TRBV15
CATSRARMGQGTDTQYF
TGTGCCACCAGCAGAGCGAGGATGGGACAGGGCACAGATACGCAGTATTTT
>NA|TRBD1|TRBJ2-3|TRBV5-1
CASSLLTGSWDTQYF
TGCGCCAGCAGCTTGCTGACAGGGTCGTGGGATACGCAGTATTTT
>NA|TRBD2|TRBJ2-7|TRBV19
CASSMGSSGTYEQYF
TGTGCCAGTAGTATGGGGTCTAGCGGGACCTACGAGCAGTACTTC
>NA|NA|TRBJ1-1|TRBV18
CASSPWAGMGTEAFF
TGTGCCAGCTCACCTTGGGCGGGGATGGGCACTGAAGCTTTCTTT
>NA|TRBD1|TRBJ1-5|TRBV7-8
CASSYLDRGSQPQHF
TGTGCCAGCAGCTACCTGGACAGGGGGAGTCAGCCCCAGCATTTT
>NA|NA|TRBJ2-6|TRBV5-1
CASSLDGSGANVLTF
TGCGCCAGCAGCTTGGACGGGTCTGGGGCCAACGTCCTGACTTTC
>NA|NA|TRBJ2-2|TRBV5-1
CASSRGQTTGELFF
TGCGCCAGCAGCAGAGGACAGACCACCGGGGAGCTGTTTTTT
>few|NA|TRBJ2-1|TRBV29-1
CSVVAVGTLDEQFF
TGCAGCGTTGTGGCAGTCGGGACTTTAGATGAGCAGTTCTTC
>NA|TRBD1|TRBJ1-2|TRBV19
CASKTGGDYGYTF
TGTGCCAGCAAGACAGGGGGCGACTATGGCTACACCTTC
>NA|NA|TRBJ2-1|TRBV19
CASSEWNEQFF
TGTGCCAGTAGCGAGTGGAATGAGCAGTTCTTC
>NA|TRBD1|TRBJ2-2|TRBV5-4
CASSKGADGELFF
TGTGCCAGCAGCAAGGGGGCCGACGGGGAGCTGTTTTTT
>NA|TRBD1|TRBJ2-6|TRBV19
CASSPQGSGANVLTF
TGTGCCAGTAGCCCACAGGGGTCTGGGGCCAACGTCCTGACTTTC
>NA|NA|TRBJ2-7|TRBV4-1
CASSRGTANSYEQYF
TGCGCCAGCAGCCGCGGGACAGCGAACTCCTACGAGCAGTACTTC
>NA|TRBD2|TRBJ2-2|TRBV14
CASSPPGGIFTGELFF
TGTGCCAGCAGTCCCCCGGGGGGAATCTTCACCGGGGAGCTGTTTTTT
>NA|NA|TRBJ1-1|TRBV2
CASIQNTEAFF
TGTGCCAGCATACAGAACACTGAAGCTTTCTTT
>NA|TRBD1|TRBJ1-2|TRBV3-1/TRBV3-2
CASSRNDRGGYTF
TGTGCCAGCAGCCGAAACGACAGGGGCGGCTACACCTTC
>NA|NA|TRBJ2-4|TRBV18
CASSPPGTGKNIQYF
TGTGCCAGCTCACCCCCGGGTACAGGGAAAAACATTCAGTACTTC
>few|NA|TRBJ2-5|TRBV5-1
CASSIGQSQETQYF
TGCGCCAGCAGCATAGGACAGTCCCAAGAGACCCAGTACTTC
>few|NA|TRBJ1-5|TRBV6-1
CASSEILGAHGQPQHF
TGTGCCAGCAGTGAAATTCTGGGGGCGCATGGTCAGCCCCAGCATTTT
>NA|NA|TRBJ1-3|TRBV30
CAWSTGYSGNTIYF
TGTGCCTGGAGTACAGGCTACTCTGGAAACACCATATATTTT
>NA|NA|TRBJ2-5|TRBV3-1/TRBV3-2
CASSQDGTLRGLETQYF
TGTGCCAGCAGCCAAGATGGGACTTTGAGGGGGCTGGAGACCCAGTACTTC
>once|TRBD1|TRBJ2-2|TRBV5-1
CASSPPGQGFTGELFF
TGCGCCAGCAGCCCCCCGGGACAGGGATTTACCGGGGAGCTGTTTTTT
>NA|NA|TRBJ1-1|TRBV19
CASSIKGRGLNTEAFF
TGTGCCAGTAGTATCAAAGGTAGGGGTTTGAACACTGAAGCTTTCTTT
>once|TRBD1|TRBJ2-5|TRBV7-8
CASSLRGTGAQETQYF
TGTGCCAGCAGCTTAAGGGGTACAGGGGCCCAAGAGACCCAGTACTTC
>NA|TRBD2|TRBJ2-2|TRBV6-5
CASSLLAGGPGELFF
TGTGCCAGCAGTTTGCTAGCGGGGGGGCCCGGGGAGCTGTTTTTT
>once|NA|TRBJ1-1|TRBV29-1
CSVVKNTEAFF
TGCAGCGTTGTTAAGAACACTGAAGCTTTCTTT
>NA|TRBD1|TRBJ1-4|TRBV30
CAWRQDRRGLFF
TGTGCCTGGAGGCAGGACAGGCGGGGACTGTTTTTT
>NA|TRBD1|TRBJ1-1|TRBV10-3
CAMGTAHEAFF
TGTGCCATGGGGACAGCCCATGAAGCTTTCTTT
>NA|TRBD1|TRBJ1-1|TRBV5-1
CASSSLGTGQNTEAFF
TGCGCCAGCAGCTCCCTCGGGACAGGGCAGAACACTGAAGCTTTCTTT
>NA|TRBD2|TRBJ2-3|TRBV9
CASSVVGSGSFDTQYF
TGTGCCAGCAGCGTAGTTGGTAGCGGGAGTTTCGATACGCAGTATTTT